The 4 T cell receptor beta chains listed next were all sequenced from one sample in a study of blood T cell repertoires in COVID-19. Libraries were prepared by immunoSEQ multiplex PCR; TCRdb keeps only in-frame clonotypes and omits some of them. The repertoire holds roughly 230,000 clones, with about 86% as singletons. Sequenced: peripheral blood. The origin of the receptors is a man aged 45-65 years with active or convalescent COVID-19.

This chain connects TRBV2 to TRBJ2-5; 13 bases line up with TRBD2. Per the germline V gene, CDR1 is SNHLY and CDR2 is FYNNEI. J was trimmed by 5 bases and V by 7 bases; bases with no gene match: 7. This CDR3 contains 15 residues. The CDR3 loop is CASMYRTSGGETQYF. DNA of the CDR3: TGTGCCAGCATGTACCGGACTAGCGGGGGCGAGACCCAGTACTTC.

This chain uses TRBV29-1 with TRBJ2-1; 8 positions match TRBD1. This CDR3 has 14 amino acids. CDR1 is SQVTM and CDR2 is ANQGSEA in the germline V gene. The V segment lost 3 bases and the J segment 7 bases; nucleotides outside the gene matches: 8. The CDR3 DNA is TGCAGCGTTGATGGGGGACAGGTTGGGAATGAGCAGTTCTTC. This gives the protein CSVDGGQVGNEQFF.

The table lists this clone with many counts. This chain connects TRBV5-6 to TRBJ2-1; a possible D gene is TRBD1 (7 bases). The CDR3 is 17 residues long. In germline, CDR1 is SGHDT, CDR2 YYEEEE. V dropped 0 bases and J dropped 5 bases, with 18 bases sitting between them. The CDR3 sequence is CASSLGFAGQRNNEQFF. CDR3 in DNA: TGTGCCAGCAGCTTGGGATTTGCGGGACAGAGAAACAATGAGCAGTTCTTC. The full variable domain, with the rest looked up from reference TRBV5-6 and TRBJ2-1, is DAGVTQSPTHLIKTRGQQVTLRCSPKSGHDTVSWYQQALGQGPQFIFQYYEEEERQRGNFPDRFSGHQFPNYSSELNVNALLLGDSALYLCASSLGFAGQRNNEQFFGPGTRLTVL.

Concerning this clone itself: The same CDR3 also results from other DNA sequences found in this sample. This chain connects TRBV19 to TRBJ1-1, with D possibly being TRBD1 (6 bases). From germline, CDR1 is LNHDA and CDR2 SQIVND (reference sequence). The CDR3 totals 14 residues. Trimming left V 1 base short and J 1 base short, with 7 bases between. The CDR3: CASSIGTANTEAFF. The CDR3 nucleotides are TGTGCCAGTAGTATAGGGACAGCGAACACTGAAGCTTTCTTT.